This T cell receptor beta chain appears in the sequencing data of a study of cytomegalovirus exposure and HLA in healthy donors. PCR was performed using 60 Vbeta and 13 Jbeta primers. Some clones are missing from TCRdb's copy, which holds only in-frame ones; the method was immunoSEQ multiplex PCR. The sample gives 75,000 to 100,000 clones, over 70% of which show up once; around 9.9% is in the top ten. Trimming cost V 1 base and J 1 base, with 7 bases left between them. CDR1 and CDR2 (germline): SGHVS, FNYEAQ. This CDR3 region has 14 residues. Sequenced: PBMCs. This chain joins TRBV7-6 and TRBJ1-1; D is unresolved. The clonotype was recovered from a man younger than 30 in good health and CMV-seropositive. CDR3 residues: CASSLGSGNTEAFF. The CDR3 nucleotides read TGTGCCAGCAGCTTAGGGTCGGGGAACACTGAAGCTTTCTTT.